What follows are 17 T cell receptor beta chains derived from one specimen sequenced in a study of blood T cell repertoires in COVID-19. Profiled with immunoSEQ multiplex PCR; TCRdb holds only in-frame clones, not every one. The sample has approximately 320,000 clones, just under 90% seen once. Material for sequencing was peripheral blood. Receptors originate from a woman in her 30s with COVID-19, enrolled during active disease.

The V call is TRBV11-2, the J call TRBJ2-2; 7 positions match TRBD2. V gave up 6 bases and J gave up 6 bases; unmatched junction bases: 16. Germline CDR1 is SGHAT and CDR2 is FQNNGV. The CDR3 covers 17 residues. The CDR3 nucleotides read TGTGCCAGCAGGACTGCGGGGGTCGGGCCCAAGGCCGGGGAGCTGTTTTTT. This codes for CASRTAGVGPKAGELFF.

The chain carries TRBV12-3 or TRBV12-4 and TRBJ1-5; D not resolved. V lost 6 bases and J lost 8, with 11 bases in between. CDR3 size: 12 residues. The CDR3 protein is CASSSRFEPQHF. The CDR3 DNA reads as TGTGCCAGCAGCTCCAGGTTCGAGCCCCAGCATTTT.

The rearrangement joins TRBV7-9 to TRBJ1-4, with TRBD1 matching over 10 bases. With 5 bases clipped from V and 7 bases from J, the junction kept 4 bases outside the gene matches. CDR1 is SEHNR and CDR2 is FQNEAQ in the germline V gene (reference sequence). The CDR3 has 14 amino acids. The CDR3 region is CASSRQGAFEKLFF. The CDR3 DNA reads as TGTGCCAGCAGCAGACAGGGGGCATTTGAAAAACTGTTTTTT.

The genes are TRBV7-9 and TRBJ2-1, with D possibly matching TRBD2 (6 bases). V was shortened by 1 base and J by 8 bases, with 15 bases between the two germline ends. The CDR3 has 15 residues. Germline V lookup: CDR1 SEHNR, CDR2 FQNEAQ (reference sequence). The CDR3 DNA reads TGTGCCAGCAGCTTAGTCCTGGCGGGGTGGGATGAGCAGTTCTTC. Residues: CASSLVLAGWDEQFF.

The V gene is TRBV19, the J gene TRBJ2-3; D uncertain. V was trimmed by 0 bases and J by 6 bases, leaving 13 bases between them. Germline CDR1 reads LNHDA; CDR2 reads SQIVND (reference sequence). The CDR3 extends over 15 amino acids. DNA for the CDR3: TGTGCCAGTAGTATAGAGAGCCCAACAGTGGATACGCAGTATTTT. Translating gives CASSIESPTVDTQYF.

The V gene is TRBV5-1, the J gene TRBJ2-1, with TRBD2 matching 8 bases. The CDR3 consists of 13 residues. From germline, CDR1 is SGHRS and CDR2 YFSETQ. After removal of 6 bases from V and 7 bases from J, the junction contained 6 bases not matched to a gene. This CDR3 is CASKSGGLNEQFF. CDR3 bases: TGCGCCAGCAAGAGCGGGGGCTTGAATGAGCAGTTCTTC.

The rearrangement joins TRBV28 to TRBJ1-5; 7 nucleotides agree with TRBD1. CDR1 is MDHEN, CDR2 SYDVKM, per germline. Trimming at V came to 5 bases and at J to 5 bases, leaving 6 bases not matched to a gene. The CDR3 is 14 amino acids. CDR3 DNA: TGTGCCAGCAGTACGACAGGGAGTCATCAGCCCCAGCATTTT. This encodes CASSTTGSHQPQHF.

The chain has TRBV4-2 and TRBJ1-4; TRBD1 is a possible D gene (6 bases). The germline V gene has CDR1 LGHNA and CDR2 YNFKEQ. The CDR3 has 15 residues. Deletions cut 0 bases from V and 7 bases from J, with 12 bases between. The CDR3 DNA follows: TGTGCCAGCAGCCAAGACAGGGGCTCCGTTGAAAAACTGTTTTTT. It encodes CASSQDRGSVEKLFF.

For the CDR3, the DNA is TGTGCCATCTGGGGACAGGGGTATGGCTACACCTTC. It encodes CAIWGQGYGYTF. V usage is TRBV7-9 and J usage is TRBJ1-2, with TRBD1 matching 10 bases. Germline trimming cut 10 bases from V and 5 bases from J; bases unmatched to any gene: 4. In germline, CDR1 is SEHNR, CDR2 FQNEAQ (reference sequence). The CDR3 is 12 amino acids.

For the CDR3, the DNA is TGCAGCGCTGCAATAGGAGGGAACACCGGGGAGCTGTTTTTT. Translating gives CSAAIGGNTGELFF. The chain recombines TRBV29-1 with TRBJ2-2; maybe TRBD2 (5 bases). The CDR3 is made up of 14 amino acids. The V end was cut by 7 bases, the J end by 1 base, with 13 bases between. Germline-derived CDR1 and CDR2 are SQVTM and ANQGSEA.

The rearrangement links TRBV7-9 to TRBJ2-3; 7 nucleotides agree with TRBD2. Looked up from germline, CDR1 is SEHNR and CDR2 is FQNEAQ (reference sequence). Trimming removed 0 bases from V and 2 bases from J; junction bases left unmatched: 2. The CDR3 contains 15 residues. For the CDR3, the DNA is TGTGCCAGCAGCTTAGCGCGGGGGATCACAGATACGCAGTATTTT. The encoded protein is CASSLARGITDTQYF.

This chain connects TRBV2 to TRBJ2-6, with a possible D match to TRBD1 (5 bases). Germline CDR1 SNHLY, CDR2 FYNNEI. The CDR3 has 19 amino acids. The ends were cut back, 1 base at V and 0 bases at J, with 16 bases in the middle. The CDR3 loop reads CASSEGRERSFSGANVLTF. In nucleotides, the CDR3 is TGTGCCAGCAGTGAAGGCAGGGAAAGGTCTTTCTCTGGGGCCAACGTCCTGACTTTC. The full variable domain, its missing parts supplied by reference TRBV2 and TRBJ2-6, is EPEVTQTPSHQVTQMGQEVILRCVPISNHLYFYWYRQILGQKVEFLVSFYNNEISEKSEIFDDQFSVERPDGSNFTLKIRSTKLEDSAMYFCASSEGRERSFSGANVLTFGAGSRLTVL.

The rearrangement joins TRBV10-1 to TRBJ2-2; the match to TRBD2 covers 7 bases. With V trimmed by 0 bases and J by 5 bases, 9 bases remained unmatched. The CDR3 extends over 17 amino acids. Per the germline V gene, CDR1 is WNHNN and CDR2 is SYGVQD (reference sequence). This chain's CDR3 is CASSESARDYITGELFF. Written as DNA, the CDR3 is TGCGCCAGCAGTGAGTCTGCCCGGGACTACATAACCGGGGAGCTGTTTTTT.

The chain recombines TRBV19 with TRBJ2-1; TRBD2 is a possible D gene (6 bases). V was shortened by 10 bases and J by 9 bases, with 22 bases between the two germline ends. The CDR3 length is 14 residues. CDR1 is LNHDA, CDR2 SQIVND, per germline (reference sequence). CDR3 nucleotide sequence: TGTGCCACCGATGGCGGGACCATGGACCCTGAGCAGTTCTTC. Encoded protein: CATDGGTMDPEQFF.

This sequence joins TRBV19 and TRBJ2-5, with 8 bases lining up with TRBD1. There are 15 residues in the CDR3. Trimming at V came to 7 bases and at J to 5 bases, leaving 12 bases not matched to a gene. In germline, CDR1 is LNHDA, CDR2 SQIVND (reference sequence). The CDR3: CASTETGVGLETQYF. The CDR3, as DNA: TGTGCCAGTACCGAGACAGGGGTCGGGCTGGAGACCCAGTACTTC.

V usage is TRBV5-8 and J usage is TRBJ1-6; D possibly corresponds to TRBD1 (5 bases). Trimming left V 4 bases short and J 1 base short, with 12 bases between. Germline CDR1 reads SGHTS; CDR2 reads YDEGEE. The CDR3 runs 16 residues. Here the CDR3 DNA reads TGTGCCAGCAGCCGATTCGGGGGTTCCTATAATTCACCCCTCCACTTT. Residues: CASSRFGGSYNSPLHF.

The chain links TRBV28 to TRBJ2-2; 9 bases match TRBD2. CDR3 length equals 16 residues. V shed 4 bases, J shed 8 bases, and the junction held 11 bases outside the gene matches. Germline-derived CDR1 and CDR2 are MDHEN and SYDVKM. CDR3 residues: CASSSRRGGASGELFF. CDR3 in DNA: TGTGCCAGCAGTTCCCGGCGCGGGGGGGCATCTGGGGAGCTGTTTTTT.